This T cell receptor (beta chain) was profiled in a study of CXCR3-negative and CXCR3-positive naive CD8 T cells. Carrying UMI labels, the TRB cDNA libraries were prepared through 5' RACE. TCRdb reanalyzed the 5' RACE reads and collapses them to one entry per CDR3 protein, without DNA. This repertoire includes about 92,000 distinct CDR3 sequences. Definition of naive CD8+ T cells rested on a CD45RO-CCR7+CD27+CD95- profile. Germline V gene lookup returns CDR1 LNHNV and CDR2 YYDKDF (reference sequence). This CDR3 has 15 amino acids. The TCR sequence derives from a human donor in good health. Some clones in this sample may be carry-over from other donors' samples. The chain employs TRBV15 and TRBJ2-5; the TCRdb D gene call, TRBD2, has no DNA to confirm it. Material: naive CXCR3- CD8+ T cells from blood. As to subset: CD45RO-CCR7+CD27+CD95- naive CD8+ T cells lacking CXCR3 (TNR3-). The CDR3 spells CATSRDRTSGETQYF.